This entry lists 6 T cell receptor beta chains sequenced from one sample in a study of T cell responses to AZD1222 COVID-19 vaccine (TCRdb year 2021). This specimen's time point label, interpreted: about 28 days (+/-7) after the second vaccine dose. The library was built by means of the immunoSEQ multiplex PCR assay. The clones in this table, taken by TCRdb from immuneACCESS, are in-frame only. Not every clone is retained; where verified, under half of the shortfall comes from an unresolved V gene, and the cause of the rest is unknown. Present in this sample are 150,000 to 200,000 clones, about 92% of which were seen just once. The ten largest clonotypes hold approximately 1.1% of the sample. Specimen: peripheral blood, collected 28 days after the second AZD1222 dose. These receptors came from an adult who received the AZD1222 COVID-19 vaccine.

The CDR3 bases are TGTGCCTGGAGTGTACGCAGGACTAGCGGGGTTCAAGAGACCCAGTACTTC. Its protein product is CAWSVRRTSGVQETQYF. V is TRBV30 and J is TRBJ2-5; 12 bases align to TRBD2. The V segment lost 0 bases and the J segment 2 bases; nucleotides outside the gene matches: 7. The germline V gene encodes CDR1 GTSNPN and CDR2 SVGIG (reference sequence). This CDR3 comprises 17 residues.

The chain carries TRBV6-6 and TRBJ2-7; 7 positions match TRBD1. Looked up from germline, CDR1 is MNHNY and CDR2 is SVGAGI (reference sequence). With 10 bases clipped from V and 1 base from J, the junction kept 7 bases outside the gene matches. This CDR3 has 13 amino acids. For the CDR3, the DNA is TGTGCCACCGGGACAGAGGGTTCCTACGAGCAGTACTTC. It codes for CATGTEGSYEQYF.

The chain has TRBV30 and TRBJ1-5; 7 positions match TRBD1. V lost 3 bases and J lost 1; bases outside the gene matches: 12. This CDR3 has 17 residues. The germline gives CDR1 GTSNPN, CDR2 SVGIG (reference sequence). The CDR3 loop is CAWSGQGGWTSNQPQHF. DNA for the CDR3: TGTGCCTGGAGCGGGCAGGGGGGGTGGACGAGCAATCAGCCCCAGCATTTT.

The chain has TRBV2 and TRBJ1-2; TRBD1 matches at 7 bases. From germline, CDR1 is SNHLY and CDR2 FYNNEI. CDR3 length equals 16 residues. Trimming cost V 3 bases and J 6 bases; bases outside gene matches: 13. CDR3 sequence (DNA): TGTGCCAGCAGTGATCGACAGGGAAGGAGGAAGGATGGCTACACCTTC. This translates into CASSDRQGRRKDGYTF.

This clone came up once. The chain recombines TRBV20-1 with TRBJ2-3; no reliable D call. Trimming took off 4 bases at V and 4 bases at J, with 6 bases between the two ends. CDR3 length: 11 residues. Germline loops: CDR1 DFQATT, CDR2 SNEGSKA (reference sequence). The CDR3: CSAMASDTQYF. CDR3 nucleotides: TGCAGTGCTATGGCGTCAGATACGCAGTATTTT.

CDR3 in DNA: TGTGCCAGCAGGGATACCGGCAACGGGGATGAAAAACTGTTTTTT. It codes for CASRDTGNGDEKLFF. The chain carries TRBV5-6 and TRBJ1-4; D gene ambiguous. The germline V gene has CDR1 SGHDT and CDR2 YYEEEE. Trimming cost V 5 bases and J 6 bases, with 17 bases left between them. The CDR3 is 15 residues long.